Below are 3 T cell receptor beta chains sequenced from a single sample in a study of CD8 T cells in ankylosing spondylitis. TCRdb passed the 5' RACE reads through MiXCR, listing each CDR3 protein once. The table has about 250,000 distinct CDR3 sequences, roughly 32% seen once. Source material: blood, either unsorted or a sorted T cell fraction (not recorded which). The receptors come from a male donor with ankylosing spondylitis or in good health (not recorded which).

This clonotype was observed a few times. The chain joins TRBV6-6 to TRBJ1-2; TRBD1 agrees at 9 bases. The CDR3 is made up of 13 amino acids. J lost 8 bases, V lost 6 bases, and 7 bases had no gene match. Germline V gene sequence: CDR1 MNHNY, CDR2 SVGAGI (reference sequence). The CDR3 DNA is TGTGCCAGCAGCCCCCCGGGACAGGGAGGCTACACCTTC. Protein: CASSPPGQGGYTF.

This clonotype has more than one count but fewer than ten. Here the CDR3 DNA reads TGTGCCAGCAGTGTAGCGGTACTCACCGGGGAGCTGTTTTTT. Its protein is CASSVAVLTGELFF. The gene calls are TRBV6-1 and TRBJ2-2; a possible D gene is TRBD2 (6 bases). The CDR3 runs to 14 residues. With 4 bases removed from V and 4 bases from J, the gap between germline ends came to 10 bases. Per germline, CDR1 MNHNS and CDR2 SASEGT.

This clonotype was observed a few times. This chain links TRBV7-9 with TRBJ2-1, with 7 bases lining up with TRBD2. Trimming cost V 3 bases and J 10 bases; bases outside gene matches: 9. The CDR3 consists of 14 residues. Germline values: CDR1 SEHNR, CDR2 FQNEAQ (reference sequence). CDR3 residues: CASSLVAGPSEQFF. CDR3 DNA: TGTGCCAGCAGCTTGGTAGCGGGTCCCTCGGAGCAGTTCTTC. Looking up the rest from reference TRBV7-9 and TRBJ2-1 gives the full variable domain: DTGVSQNPRHKITKRGQNVTFRCDPISEHNRLYWYRQTLGQGPEFLTYFQNEAQLEKSRLLSDRFSAERPKGSFSTLEIQRTEQGDSAMYLCASSLVAGPSEQFFGPGTRLTVL.